This record looks at one T cell receptor beta chain sequence and its context. The record originates from a study of blood T cell repertoires in COVID-19. Participant-reported clinical history was the basis for cohort assignment. Profiling relied on immunoSEQ multiplex PCR, and the TCRdb table lists in-frame clones only, not all of them. This repertoire shows approximately 470,000 clones, about nine tenths found once; its top ten account for 0.7%. The CDR3 has 16 amino acids. From germline, CDR1 is PRHDT and CDR2 FYEKMQ (reference sequence). The trim removed 2 bases at V and 2 bases at J, leaving 7 bases unmatched.

This TCR came from a woman aged 18-29 years who had recovered from COVID-19. This chain connects TRBV13 to TRBJ2-7; 9 positions match TRBD2. Specimen: PBMCs or T cells enriched from blood (not recorded which). The CDR3 DNA is TGTGCCAGCAGCTTAAGGGGCAGCGGGGGGACCTACGAGCAGTACTTC. It is translated as CASSLRGSGGTYEQYF.